This T cell receptor beta chain was found in a study of regulatory T cells in long-lasting Graves disease. Study context: New Graves' disease cases had less than 3 months of antithyroid drugs.

Regarding time point: newly diagnosed GD, antithyroid drugs for less than 3 months. Preparation of the TCR library used RNA extracted from PBMCs. This clonotype was found many times. Its matching antigen is unknown. Arm-PCR with iRepertoire HTBI primers amplified the CDR3 regions for these TCR beta libraries. From the multiplex PCR reads, TCRdb called clonotypes with MiXCR, one entry per CDR3 protein. The sample has 200,000 to 250,000 distinct CDR3 sequences, roughly a fifth seen once. The germline CDR1 and CDR2 sequences are KGHSH and LQKENI. V was clipped by 3 bases and J by 4 bases, with 12 bases between them. The CDR3 runs 15 residues. Notes on the study in general: Whereas new patients shared 970 or so public clonotypes, persistent patients shared more, at 2,500 to 3,500. Persistent disease was associated with favored TRBV28 usage and with favored use of TRBJ1-2 and TRBJ2-5. The TCR repertoire of persistent Graves' patients was less diverse than that of newly diagnosed ones.

The clonotype was recovered from a female donor with Graves disease. The V gene is TRBV18, the J gene TRBJ1-4, with D uncertain. The starting material was peripheral blood mononuclear cells (PBMCs), obtained at new diagnosis, from a patient treated with antithyroid drugs. The CDR3 sequence is CASSPGTGFNEKLFF. The CDR3 DNA follows: TGTGCCAGCTCACCCGGAACTGGATTTAATGAAAAACTGTTTTTT.